This T cell receptor beta chain stems from a study of T cell repertoires in cytomegalovirus infection. This clonotype appeared a few times. Its antigen is not identified. Between the trimmed V and J ends, which lost 4 bases and 14 bases, there was a span of 18 bases. Germline assignment: CDR1 LGHDT and CDR2 YNNKEL (reference sequence). The CDR3 has 13 amino acids. TCRdb re-derived calls from the reads in MiXCR, one entry per CDR3 protein. The repertoire consists of some 350,000 distinct CDR3 sequences, with about 28% occurring once and the leading ten covering around 19%. The sequence derives from a human donor in good health (CMV status not recorded). Some clones in this sample may be carry-over from other donors' samples. V is TRBV3-1 and J is TRBJ2-1, with no clear D. Sequencing was performed on cultured PBMCs, taken from culture after CMV antigen stimulation. The CDR3 protein is CASSLFSDGRKFF. Here the CDR3 DNA reads TGTGCCAGCAGCCTTTTTTCGGACGGACGCAAGTTCTTC.